Each of the 16 T cell receptor beta chains below was sequenced from the same sample in a study of CXCR3-negative and CXCR3-positive naive CD8 T cells. UMI-labeled TRB cDNA libraries were prepared by 5' RACE. TCRdb re-called the 5' RACE reads and catalogs CDR3 proteins one per entry, DNA excluded. There are 84,000 or so distinct CDR3 sequences in the sample, with around 1.6% held by the top ten. The sequenced sample was naive CXCR3- CD8+ T cells from blood. Sample subset: CD45RO-CCR7+CD27+CD95- naive CD8+ T cells lacking CXCR3 (TNR3-). Receptors originate from a human donor in good health. Some clones in this sample may be carry-over from other donors' samples.

The chain combines TRBV6-1 with TRBJ2-1; TCRdb calls TRBD2, which cannot be checked without DNA. Germline V gene lookup returns CDR1 MNHNS and CDR2 SASEGT. This CDR3 has 15 amino acids. CDR3 residues: CASSEAAGGYNEQFF.

V gene TRBV29-1 combines with J gene TRBJ2-2; lacking DNA, the TRBD2 call made by TCRdb goes unchecked. Germline V gene sequence: CDR1 SQVTM, CDR2 ANQGSEA. CDR3 length: 14 residues. This CDR3 is CSVYRASGAGELFF.

The V call is TRBV12-3 or TRBV12-4, the J call TRBJ2-1; TCRdb returns TRBD1, unconfirmable since there is no DNA. The CDR3 has 13 amino acids. CDR3 sequence reads: CASMKAGADEQFF.

V and J are TRBV21-1 and TRBJ1-2; TCRdb's D gene call, TRBD1, goes unchecked for lack of DNA. TRBV21-1 is a pseudogene locus. The CDR3 loop spans 13 amino acids. The CDR3 spells CASSKGGNYGYTF.

The gene calls are TRBV4-1 and TRBJ2-2. Germline lookup yields CDR1 MGHRA and CDR2 YSYEKL. The CDR3 extends over 17 amino acids. The CDR3 is CASSQRRSLRGTGELFF.

The gene calls are TRBV29-1 and TRBJ1-1; TCRdb's assignment of TRBD1 cannot be checked, as there is no DNA. This CDR3 region has 12 residues. CDR1 and CDR2 from the germline V gene are SQVTM and ANQGSEA. CDR3 protein: CTTTGMSSEAFF.

The J gene is TRBJ2-7, the V gene TRBV29-1; TCRdb indicates TRBD2, and absent DNA this call remains unverified. Per germline, CDR1 SQVTM and CDR2 ANQGSEA. The CDR3 has 13 residues. The CDR3: CSVSSGDSYEQYF.

The J gene is TRBJ2-3, the V gene TRBV10-3; TCRdb's D gene call, TRBD1, goes unchecked for lack of DNA. Germline values: CDR1 ENHRY, CDR2 SYGVKD. The CDR3 consists of 13 residues. CDR3 sequence reads: CAMGTVSTDTQYF.

The V call is TRBV19, the J call TRBJ2-7; the TCRdb D gene call, TRBD1, has no DNA to confirm it. This CDR3 has 14 amino acids. Germline CDR1 reads LNHDA; CDR2 reads SQIVND (reference sequence). The CDR3 loop reads CASSPTAQSYEQYF.

The chain recombines TRBV6-5 with TRBJ2-5; checking the TCRdb D call of TRBD1 is not possible without DNA. CDR3 length: 15 amino acids. Per the germline V gene, CDR1 is MNHEY and CDR2 is SVGAGI. The chain's CDR3 is CASSYSRGTWGTQYF.

CDR3 region: CASSLGGIPYGYTF. The chain employs TRBV27 and TRBJ1-2. This CDR3 is built from 14 residues. The germline gives CDR1 MNHEY, CDR2 SMNVEV (reference sequence).

This sequence joins TRBV20-1 and TRBJ2-7; with no DNA, the TCRdb D assignment of TRBD2 cannot be verified. The length of the CDR3 is 13 residues. The germline CDR1 and CDR2 sequences are DFQATT and SNEGSKA (reference sequence). CDR3 sequence: CSARGTSTYEQYF.

The rearrangement joins TRBV27 to TRBJ2-2; with no DNA, the TCRdb D assignment of TRBD1 cannot be verified. Germline V gives CDR1 MNHEY, CDR2 SMNVEV (reference sequence). This CDR3 is built from 16 residues. CDR3 residues: CASSHGAFRDTGELFF.

The V and J genes are TRBV7-9 and TRBJ2-7. There are 13 residues in the CDR3. CDR1 SEHNR and CDR2 FQNEAQ come from the germline V gene (reference sequence). The CDR3 here is CASSLTGSDEQYF.

The V call is TRBV12-3 or TRBV12-4, the J call TRBJ2-1; TCRdb's D gene call, TRBD1, goes unchecked for lack of DNA. This CDR3 contains 16 residues. The chain's CDR3 is CASSSPGTGPHDEQFF.

The genes are TRBV5-1 and TRBJ2-1; TCRdb picks TRBD2, but there is no DNA to check that call. The CDR3 sequence is 16 residues long. From germline, CDR1 is SGHRS and CDR2 YFSETQ. The CDR3 loop reads CASSLALAGLYNEQFF.